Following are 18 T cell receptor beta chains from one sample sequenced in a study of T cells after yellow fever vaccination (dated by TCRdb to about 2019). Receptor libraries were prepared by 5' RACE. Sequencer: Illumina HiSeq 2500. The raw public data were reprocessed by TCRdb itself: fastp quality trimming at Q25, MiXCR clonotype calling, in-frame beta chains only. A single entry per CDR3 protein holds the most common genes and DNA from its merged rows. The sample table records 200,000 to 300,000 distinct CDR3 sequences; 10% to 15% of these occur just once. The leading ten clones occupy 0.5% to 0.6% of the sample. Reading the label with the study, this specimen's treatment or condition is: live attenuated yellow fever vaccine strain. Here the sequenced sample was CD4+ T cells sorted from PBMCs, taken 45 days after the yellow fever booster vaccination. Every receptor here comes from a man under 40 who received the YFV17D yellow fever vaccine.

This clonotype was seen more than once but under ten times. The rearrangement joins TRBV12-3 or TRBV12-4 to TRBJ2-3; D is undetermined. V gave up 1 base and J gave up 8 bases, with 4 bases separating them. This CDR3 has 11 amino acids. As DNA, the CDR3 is TGTGCCAGCAGTTTAGGGATTACGCAGTATTTT. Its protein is CASSLGITQYF.

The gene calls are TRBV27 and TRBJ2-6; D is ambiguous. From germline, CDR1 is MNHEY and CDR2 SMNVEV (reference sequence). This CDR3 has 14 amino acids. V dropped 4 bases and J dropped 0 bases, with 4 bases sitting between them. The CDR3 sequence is CASSWASGANVLTF. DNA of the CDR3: TGTGCCAGCAGTTGGGCCTCTGGGGCCAACGTCCTGACTTTC.

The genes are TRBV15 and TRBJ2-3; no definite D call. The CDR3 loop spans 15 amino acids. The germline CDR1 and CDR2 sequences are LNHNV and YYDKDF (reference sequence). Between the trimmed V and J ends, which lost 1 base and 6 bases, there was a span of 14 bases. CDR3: CATSRARGYGDTQYF. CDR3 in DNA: TGTGCCACCAGCAGAGCGCGCGGCTATGGCGATACGCAGTATTTT.

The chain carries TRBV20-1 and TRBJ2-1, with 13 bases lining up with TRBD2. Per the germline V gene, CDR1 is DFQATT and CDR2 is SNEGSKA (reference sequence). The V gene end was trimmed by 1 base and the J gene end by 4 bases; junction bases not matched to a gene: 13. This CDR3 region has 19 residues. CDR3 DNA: TGCAGTGCTAGAGTAACGGGACTAGCGGGACCCTCAACTTACAATGAGCAGTTCTTC. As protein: CSARVTGLAGPSTYNEQFF.

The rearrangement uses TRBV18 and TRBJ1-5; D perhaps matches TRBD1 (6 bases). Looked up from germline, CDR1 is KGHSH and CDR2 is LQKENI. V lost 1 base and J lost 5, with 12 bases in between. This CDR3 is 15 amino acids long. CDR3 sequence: CASSPRQGFDQPQHF. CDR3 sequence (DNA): TGTGCCAGCTCACCACGTCAGGGGTTCGATCAGCCCCAGCATTTT.

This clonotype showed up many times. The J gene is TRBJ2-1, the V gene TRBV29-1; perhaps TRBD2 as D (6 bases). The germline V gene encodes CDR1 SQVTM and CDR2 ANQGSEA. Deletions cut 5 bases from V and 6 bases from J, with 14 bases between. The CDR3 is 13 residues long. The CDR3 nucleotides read TGCAGCGTTAACCGGGACTCCGCCAATGAGCAGTTCTTC. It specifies CSVNRDSANEQFF.

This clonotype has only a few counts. The CDR3 DNA sequence: TGTGCCACCAGCTCGCAGGGGGCCCGGGAGCAGTTCTTC. As protein: CATSSQGAREQFF. This rearrangement joins TRBV24-1 to TRBJ2-1; TRBD1 aligns across 8 bases. CDR3 length equals 13 residues. The trim removed 7 bases at V and 10 bases at J, leaving 8 bases unmatched. Germline V gives CDR1 KGHDR, CDR2 SFDVKD.

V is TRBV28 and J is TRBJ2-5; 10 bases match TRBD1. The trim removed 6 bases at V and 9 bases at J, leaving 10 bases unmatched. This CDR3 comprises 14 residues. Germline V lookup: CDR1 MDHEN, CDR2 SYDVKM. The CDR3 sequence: CASRRQGARTAQYF. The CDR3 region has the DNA TGTGCCAGCAGACGACAGGGGGCGCGAACGGCCCAGTACTTC.

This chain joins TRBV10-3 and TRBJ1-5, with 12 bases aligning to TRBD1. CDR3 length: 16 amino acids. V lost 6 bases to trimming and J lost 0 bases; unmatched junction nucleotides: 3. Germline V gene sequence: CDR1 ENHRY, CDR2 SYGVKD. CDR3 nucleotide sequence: TGTGCCATCAGGGGACAGGGGGCGGGTAGCAATCAGCCCCAGCATTTT. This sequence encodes CAIRGQGAGSNQPQHF.

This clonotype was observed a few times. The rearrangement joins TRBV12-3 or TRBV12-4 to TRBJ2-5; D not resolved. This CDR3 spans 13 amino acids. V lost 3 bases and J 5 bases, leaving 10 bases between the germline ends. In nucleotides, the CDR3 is TGTGCCAGCAGTTTGGGCAGGTCGGAGACCCAGTACTTC. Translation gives CASSLGRSETQYF.

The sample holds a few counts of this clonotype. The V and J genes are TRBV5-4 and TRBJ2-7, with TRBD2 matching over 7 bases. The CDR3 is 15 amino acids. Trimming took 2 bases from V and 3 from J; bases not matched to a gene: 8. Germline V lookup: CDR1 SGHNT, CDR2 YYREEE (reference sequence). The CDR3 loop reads CASSFGAGLNYEQYF. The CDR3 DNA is TGTGCCAGCAGCTTTGGAGCGGGACTCAACTACGAGCAGTACTTC.

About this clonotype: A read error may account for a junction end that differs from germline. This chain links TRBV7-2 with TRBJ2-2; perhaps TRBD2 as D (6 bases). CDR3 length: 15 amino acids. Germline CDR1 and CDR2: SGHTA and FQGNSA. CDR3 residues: CASSSSGLNTGELFF. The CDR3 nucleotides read TGTGCCAGCAGCAGCAGCGGGCTGAACACCGGGGAGTTGTTTTTT.

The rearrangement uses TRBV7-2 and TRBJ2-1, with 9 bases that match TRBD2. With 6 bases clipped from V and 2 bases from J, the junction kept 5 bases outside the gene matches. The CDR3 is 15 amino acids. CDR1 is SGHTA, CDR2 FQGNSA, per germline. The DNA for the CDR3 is TGTGCCAGCAGTTCGGCGGGAGGGCCCTACAATGAGCAGTTCTTC. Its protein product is CASSSAGGPYNEQFF.

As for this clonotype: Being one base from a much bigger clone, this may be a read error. For the CDR3, the DNA is TGCAGGGATGGAGAAGCTTTCTTT. This encodes CRDGEAFF. The chain combines TRBV29-1 with TRBJ1-1; D remains unclear. Germline-derived CDR1 and CDR2 are SQVTM and ANQGSEA. The CDR3 covers 8 residues.

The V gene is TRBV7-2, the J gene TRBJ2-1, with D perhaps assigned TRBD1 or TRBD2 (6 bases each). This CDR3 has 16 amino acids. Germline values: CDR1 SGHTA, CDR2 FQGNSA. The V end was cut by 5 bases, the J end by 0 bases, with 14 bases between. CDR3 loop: CASSPLGGSSYNEQFF. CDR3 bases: TGTGCCAGCAGCCCCTTAGGGGGGAGCTCCTACAATGAGCAGTTCTTC.

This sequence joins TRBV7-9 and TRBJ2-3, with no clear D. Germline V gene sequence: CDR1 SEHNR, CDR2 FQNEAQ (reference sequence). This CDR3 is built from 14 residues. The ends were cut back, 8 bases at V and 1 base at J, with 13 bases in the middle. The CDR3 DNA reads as TGTGCCAGCGAGTATACCCTCCGCACAGATACGCAGTATTTT. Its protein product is CASEYTLRTDTQYF. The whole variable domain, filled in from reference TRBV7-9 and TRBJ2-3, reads DTGVSQNPRHKITKRGQNVTFRCDPISEHNRLYWYRQTLGQGPEFLTYFQNEAQLEKSRLLSDRFSAERPKGSFSTLEIQRTEQGDSAMYLCASEYTLRTDTQYFGPGTRLTVL.

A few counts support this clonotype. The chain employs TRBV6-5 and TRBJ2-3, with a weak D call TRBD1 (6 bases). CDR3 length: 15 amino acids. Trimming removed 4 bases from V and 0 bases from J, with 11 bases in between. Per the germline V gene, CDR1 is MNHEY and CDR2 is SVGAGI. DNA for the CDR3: TGTGCCAGCAGTTTCGGGACACCTAGCACAGATACGCAGTATTTT. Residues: CASSFGTPSTDTQYF.

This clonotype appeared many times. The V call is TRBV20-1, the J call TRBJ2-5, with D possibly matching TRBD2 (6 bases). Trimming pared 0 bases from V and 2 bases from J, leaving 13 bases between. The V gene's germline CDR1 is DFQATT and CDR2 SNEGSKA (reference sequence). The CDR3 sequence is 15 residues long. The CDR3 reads CSARDTVAVQETQYF. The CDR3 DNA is TGCAGTGCTAGAGATACGGTAGCGGTACAAGAGACCCAGTACTTC.